This T cell receptor (beta chain) was sequenced for a study of blood T cell repertoires in COVID-19. The method was immunoSEQ multiplex PCR; TCRdb's version includes in-frame clones alone and lacks a portion of them. The data hold some 340,000 clones, with around 82% observed a single time. Trimming removed 2 bases from V and 2 bases from J, with 18 bases in between. There are 17 residues in the CDR3. Germline values: CDR1 LGHNA, CDR2 YNFKEQ. The chain combines TRBV4-2 with TRBJ1-1, with D possibly TRBD1 on 6 matching bases. Sample: peripheral blood. The source of this sequence is a man aged 25 to 45 with active or convalescent COVID-19. CDR3 sequence (DNA): TGTGCCAGCAGCCAAAGCCTCCGCAGGGGTCCAAACACTGAAGCTTTCTTT. This gives the protein CASSQSLRRGPNTEAFF.